The sequence of this T cell receptor (beta chain) was determined in a study of beta chain features in type 1 diabetes. Expressed TCRB transcripts were sequenced because the entire RNA isolate underwent reverse transcription. Data came from immunoSEQ multiplex PCR; TCRdb stores just in-frame clones and leaves some out. The sample yields a few hundred thousand clones, 25% to 35% seen once. CDR3 length equals 17 residues. In germline, CDR1 is MDHEN, CDR2 SYDVKM. The V gene lost 5 bases and the J gene lost 0 bases, with 18 bases spanning the gap. The table lists this clone with a few counts. Sorted CD4+ subsets: naive, central memory, regulatory, stem cell-like memory (CD45RO/CCR7/CD25/CD127/CD95/CD27 panel).

Sequencing was performed on central memory CD4+ T cells from blood. This chain joins TRBV28 and TRBJ2-3; D unclear. The sequence was obtained from a man aged 25 to 40 in good health. The CDR3 DNA sequence: TGTGCCAGCAGTCCATCGTTGGGGTCATCTAGCACAGATACGCAGTATTTT. This translates into CASSPSLGSSSTDTQYF.